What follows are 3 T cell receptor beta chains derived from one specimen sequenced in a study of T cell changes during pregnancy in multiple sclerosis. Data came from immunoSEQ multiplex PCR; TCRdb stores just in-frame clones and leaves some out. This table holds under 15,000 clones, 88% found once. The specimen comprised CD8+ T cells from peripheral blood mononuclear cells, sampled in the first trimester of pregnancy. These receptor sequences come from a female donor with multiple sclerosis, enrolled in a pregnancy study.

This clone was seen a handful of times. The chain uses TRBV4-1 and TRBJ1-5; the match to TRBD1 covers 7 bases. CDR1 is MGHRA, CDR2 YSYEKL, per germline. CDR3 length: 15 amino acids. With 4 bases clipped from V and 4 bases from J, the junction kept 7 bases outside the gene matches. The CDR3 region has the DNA TGCGCCAGCAGCCTTTTCGGGACAGAGAATCAGCCCCAGCATTTT. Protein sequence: CASSLFGTENQPQHF.

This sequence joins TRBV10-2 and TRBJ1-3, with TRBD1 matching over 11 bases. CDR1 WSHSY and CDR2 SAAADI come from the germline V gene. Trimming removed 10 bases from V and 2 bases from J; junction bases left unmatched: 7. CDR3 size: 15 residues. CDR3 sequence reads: CATPGQGVPGNTIYF. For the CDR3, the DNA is TGCGCCACCCCGGGACAGGGGGTCCCTGGAAACACCATATATTTT.

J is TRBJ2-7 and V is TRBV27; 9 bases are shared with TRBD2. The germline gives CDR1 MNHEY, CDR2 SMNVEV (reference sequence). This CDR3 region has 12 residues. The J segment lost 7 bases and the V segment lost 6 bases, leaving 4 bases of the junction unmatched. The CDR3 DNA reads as TGTGCCAGCAGGGGACTAGCAGAAGAGCAGTACTTC. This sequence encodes CASRGLAEEQYF.